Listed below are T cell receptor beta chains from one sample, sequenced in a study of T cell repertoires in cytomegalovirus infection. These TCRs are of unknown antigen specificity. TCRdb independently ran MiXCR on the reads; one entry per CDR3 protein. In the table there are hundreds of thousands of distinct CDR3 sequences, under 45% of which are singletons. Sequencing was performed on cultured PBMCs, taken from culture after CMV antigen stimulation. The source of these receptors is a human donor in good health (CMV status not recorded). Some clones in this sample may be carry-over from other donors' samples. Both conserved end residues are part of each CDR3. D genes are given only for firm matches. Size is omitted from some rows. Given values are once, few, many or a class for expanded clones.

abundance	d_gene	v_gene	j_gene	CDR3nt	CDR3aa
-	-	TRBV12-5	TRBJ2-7	TGTGCTAGTGGTTTGTCGACCTACGAGCAGTACTTC	CASGLSTYEQYF
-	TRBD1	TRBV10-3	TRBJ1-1	TGTGCCATCAGGGCACGGGACAGAACCACTGAAGCTTTCTTT	CAIRARDRTTEAFF
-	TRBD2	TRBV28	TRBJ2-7	TGTGCCAGCAGTCCTAGCGGGAACTACGAGCAGTACTTC	CASSPSGNYEQYF
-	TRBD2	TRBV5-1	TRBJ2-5	TGCGCCAGCAGCTTGCCGGCGGGAGGAGGGGAGACCCAGTACTTC	CASSLPAGGGETQYF
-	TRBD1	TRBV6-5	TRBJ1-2	TGTGCCAGCAGTTTCCAGACAGGGACGATTTATGGCTACACCTTC	CASSFQTGTIYGYTF
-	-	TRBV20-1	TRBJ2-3	TGCAGTGCTCTACGCTCCACAGTCACAGATACGCAGTATTTT	CSALRSTVTDTQYF
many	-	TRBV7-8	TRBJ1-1	TGTGCCAGCAGCTTCCGGGGGATGAACACTGAAGCTTTCTTT	CASSFRGMNTEAFF
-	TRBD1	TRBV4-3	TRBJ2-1	TGCGCCAGCAGCCAAGTCGGGACAGGGGACCTCAATGAGCAGTTCTTC	CASSQVGTGDLNEQFF
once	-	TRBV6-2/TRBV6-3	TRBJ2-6	TGTGCCAGCAGTTCGACACCGGGTGGGGCCAACGTCCTGACTTTC	CASSSTPGGANVLTF
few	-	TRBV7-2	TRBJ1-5	TGTGCCAGCAGCTTAGCGAAAGGGTACCAGCAGCCCCAGCATTTT	CASSLAKGYQQPQHF
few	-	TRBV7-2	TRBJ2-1	TGTGCCAGCAGCTTAGGGGTCGGGTTCTCCTACAATGAGCAGTTCTTC	CASSLGVGFSYNEQFF
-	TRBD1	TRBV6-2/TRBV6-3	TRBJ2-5	TGTGCCAGCAGTTACTCGACAGGGGGCCGGGAGACCCAGTACTTC	CASSYSTGGRETQYF
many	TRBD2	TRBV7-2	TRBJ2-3	TGTGCCAGCAGCCTGAGACTAGCGGGGGTCACAGATACGCAGTATTTT	CASSLRLAGVTDTQYF
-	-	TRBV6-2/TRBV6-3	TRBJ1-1	TGTGCCAGCAGTTACGACACACGGAACACTGAAGCTTTCTTT	CASSYDTRNTEAFF
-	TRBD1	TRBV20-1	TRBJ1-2	TGCAGTGCTACGGACAGGGCACGAGTTGGCTACACCTTC	CSATDRARVGYTF
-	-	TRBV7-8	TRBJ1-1	TGTGCCAGCAGCCTCGAAAAGAACACTGAAGCTTTCTTT	CASSLEKNTEAFF
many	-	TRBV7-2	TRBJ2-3	TGTGCCAGCAGCACCACCGGGACGGTGAGCACAGATACGCAGTATTTT	CASSTTGTVSTDTQYF
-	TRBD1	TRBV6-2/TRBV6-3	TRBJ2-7	TGTGCCAGCAGTTCGCCCTTTTCCGGGACAGACTACGAGCAGTACTTC	CASSSPFSGTDYEQYF
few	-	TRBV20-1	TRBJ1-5	TGCAGTGCCTCCCTTGGCGGTATGGATCAGCCCCAGCATTTT	CSASLGGMDQPQHF
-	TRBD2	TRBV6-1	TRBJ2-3	TGTGCCAGCATAAGCGGGGGGTACACAGATACGCAGTATTTT	CASISGGYTDTQYF
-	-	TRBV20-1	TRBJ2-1	TGCAGTGCTAGTCCCACAGGGTGGGGTAGAGAGCAGTTCTTC	CSASPTGWGREQFF
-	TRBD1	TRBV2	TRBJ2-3	TGTGCCAGCTCCGGGACAGGCCGGAATACGCAGTATTTT	CASSGTGRNTQYF
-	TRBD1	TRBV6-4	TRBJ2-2	TGTGCCAGCAGTGCCACGGACAGGGCCGGGGAGCTGTTTTTT	CASSATDRAGELFF
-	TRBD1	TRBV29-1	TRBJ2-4	TGCAGCGTGGGTAGACAGGGGGTTCGCTACTTC	CSVGRQGVRYF
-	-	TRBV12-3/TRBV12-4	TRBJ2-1	TGTGCCAGCAGTCTCATAAGGGAGCAGTTCTTC	CASSLIREQFF
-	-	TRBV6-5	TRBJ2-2	TGTGCCAGCAGTCCGCAACCAAACACCGGGGAGCTGTTTTTT	CASSPQPNTGELFF
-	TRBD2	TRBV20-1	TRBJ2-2	TGCAGTACTAGCCGGGGACTAGCGGGAGTGGGGACCGGGGAGCTGTTTTTT	CSTSRGLAGVGTGELFF
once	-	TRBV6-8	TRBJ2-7	TGTGCCAGCAGTCCGCAAACTAGGGACGAGCAGTACTTC	CASSPQTRDEQYF
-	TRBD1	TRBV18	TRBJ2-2	TGTGCCAGCTCACTCCGGACAGGGCACACCGGGGAGCTGTTTTTT	CASSLRTGHTGELFF
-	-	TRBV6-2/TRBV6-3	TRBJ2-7	TGTGCCAGCAGTTACGAAAGCTACGAGCAGTACTTC	CASSYESYEQYF
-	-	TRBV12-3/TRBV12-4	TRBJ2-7	TGTGCCAGCAGTCCACCGGGGGCCCTCTACGAGCAGTACTTC	CASSPPGALYEQYF
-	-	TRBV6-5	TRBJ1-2	TGTGCCAGCAGTTACTCGGAGGAGGGATCCAGGGATGGCTACACCTTC	CASSYSEEGSRDGYTF
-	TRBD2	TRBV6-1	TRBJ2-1	TGTGCCAGCAGCCCAAGGGGAGGGCCATTCAATGAGCAGTTCTTC	CASSPRGGPFNEQFF
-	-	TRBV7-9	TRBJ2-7	TGTGCCAGCAGTCCACTCCTCACTAGTCATTACGAGCAGTACTTC	CASSPLLTSHYEQYF
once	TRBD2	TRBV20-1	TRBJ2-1	TGCAGTGCTAGTGCCAGCGGGAGAAAAAATGAGCAGTTCTTC	CSASASGRKNEQFF
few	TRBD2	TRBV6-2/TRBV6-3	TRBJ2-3	TGTGCCAGCACCGTGCTCGCAACTAGCGGCACAGATACGCAGTATTTT	CASTVLATSGTDTQYF
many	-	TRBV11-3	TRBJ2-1	TGTGCCAGCAGCCCGGACTCTTACAATGAGCAGTTCTTC	CASSPDSYNEQFF
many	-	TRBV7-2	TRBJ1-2	TGTGCCAGCAGCTTAGAATGGTCCGGCAGGGCTGGCTACACCTTC	CASSLEWSGRAGYTF
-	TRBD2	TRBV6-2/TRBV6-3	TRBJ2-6	TGTGCCAGCACAGATCCTAGCGGGAGTTCTGGGGCCAACGTCCTGACTTTC	CASTDPSGSSGANVLTF
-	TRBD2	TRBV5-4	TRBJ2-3	TGTGCCAGCAGCCGTTGGACTAGCGGACGCACAGATACGCAGTATTTT	CASSRWTSGRTDTQYF
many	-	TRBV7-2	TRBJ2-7	TGTGCCAGCAGCTCCTCGAGGGACATGGCCTCCTACGAGCAGTACTTC	CASSSSRDMASYEQYF
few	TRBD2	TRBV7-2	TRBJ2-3	TGTGCCAGCAGCTTCAGGACTAGCGGGAGTTTTACGCAGTATTTT	CASSFRTSGSFTQYF
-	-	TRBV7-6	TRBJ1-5	TGTGCCAGCAGCTTAAATGATCAGGTCGGCCAGCCCCAGCATTTT	CASSLNDQVGQPQHF
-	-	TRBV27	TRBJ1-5	TGTGCCAGCAGTTTATTATCGGGGAGCAATCAGCCCCAGCATTTT	CASSLLSGSNQPQHF
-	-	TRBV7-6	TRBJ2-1	TGTGCCAGCAGCTTATCCGGGAGCTACTCCGATGAGCAGTTCTTC	CASSLSGSYSDEQFF
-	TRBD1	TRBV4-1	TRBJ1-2	TGCGCCAGCAGCCAGCCGGGACAGGGCGTCTATGGCTACACCTTC	CASSQPGQGVYGYTF
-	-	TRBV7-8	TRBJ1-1	TGTGCCAGCAGCTCTAGTACCCATAGGGGGGGTAGCACTGAAGCTTTCTTT	CASSSSTHRGGSTEAFF
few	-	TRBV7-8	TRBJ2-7	TGTGCCAGCAGCCACACAAGGGGCGAGCAGTACTTC	CASSHTRGEQYF
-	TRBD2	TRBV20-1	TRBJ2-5	TGCAGTGCCCCTCGGCGGGGGGGAAAAGAGACCCAGTACTTC	CSAPRRGGKETQYF
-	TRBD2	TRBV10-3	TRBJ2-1	TGTGCCATCAGCCCCGGGACTAGCGGATCTAATGAGCAGTTCTTC	CAISPGTSGSNEQFF
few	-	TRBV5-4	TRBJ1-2	TGTGCCAGCACCTCTGACCGGGGCCAATATGGCTACACCTTC	CASTSDRGQYGYTF
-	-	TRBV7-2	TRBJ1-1	TGTGCCAGCAGCTTGTCTGCGACAGCCCTGAACACTGAAGCTTTCTTT	CASSLSATALNTEAFF
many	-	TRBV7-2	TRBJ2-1	TGTGCCAGCAGCCTTAGCGGAGGGACCTACAATGAGCAGTTCTTC	CASSLSGGTYNEQFF
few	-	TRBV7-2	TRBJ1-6	TGTGCCAGCAGCTTAGTAGCACGGGGATCACCCCTCCACTTT	CASSLVARGSPLHF
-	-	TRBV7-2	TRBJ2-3	TGTGCCAGCAGCTTAGCGCCGGTTTCAGATACGCAGTATTTT	CASSLAPVSDTQYF
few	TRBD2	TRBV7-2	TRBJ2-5	TGTGCCAGCACACTAGCGGGAGAAGGGACCCAGTACTTC	CASTLAGEGTQYF
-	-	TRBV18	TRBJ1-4	TGTGCCAGCGCCGGACAGACTGCAACTAATGAAAAACTGTTTTTT	CASAGQTATNEKLFF
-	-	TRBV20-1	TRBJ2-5	TGCAGTGCTAGAAAAACCGAGGGGAACCAAGAGACCCAGTACTTC	CSARKTEGNQETQYF